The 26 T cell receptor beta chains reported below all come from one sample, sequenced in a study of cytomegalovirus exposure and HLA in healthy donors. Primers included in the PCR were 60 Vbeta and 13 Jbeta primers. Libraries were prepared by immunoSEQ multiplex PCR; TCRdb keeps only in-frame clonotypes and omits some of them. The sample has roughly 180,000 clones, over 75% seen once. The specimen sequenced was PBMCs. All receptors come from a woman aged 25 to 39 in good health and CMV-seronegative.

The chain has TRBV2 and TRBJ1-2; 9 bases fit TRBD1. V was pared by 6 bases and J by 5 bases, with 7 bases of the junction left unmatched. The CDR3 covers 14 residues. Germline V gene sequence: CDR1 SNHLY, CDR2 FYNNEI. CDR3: CASSQTGGVYGYTF. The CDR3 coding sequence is TGTGCCAGCAGCCAGACAGGGGGAGTGTATGGCTACACCTTC.

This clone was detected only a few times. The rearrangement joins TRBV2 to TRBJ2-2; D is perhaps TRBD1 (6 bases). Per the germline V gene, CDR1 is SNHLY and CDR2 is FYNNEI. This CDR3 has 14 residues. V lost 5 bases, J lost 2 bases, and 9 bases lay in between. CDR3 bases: TGTGCCAGCAGTAGGGACACCAACACCGGGGAGCTGTTTTTT. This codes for CASSRDTNTGELFF. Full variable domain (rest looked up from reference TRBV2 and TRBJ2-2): EPEVTQTPSHQVTQMGQEVILRCVPISNHLYFYWYRQILGQKVEFLVSFYNNEISEKSEIFDDQFSVERPDGSNFTLKIRSTKLEDSAMYFCASSRDTNTGELFFGEGSRLTVL.

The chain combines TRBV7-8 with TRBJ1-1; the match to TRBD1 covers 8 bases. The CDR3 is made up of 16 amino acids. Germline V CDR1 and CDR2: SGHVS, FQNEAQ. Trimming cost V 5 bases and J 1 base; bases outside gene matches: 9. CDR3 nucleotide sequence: TGTGCCAGCAGCCCCGGGACAGGTGTGGGGAACACTGAAGCTTTCTTT. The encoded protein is CASSPGTGVGNTEAFF.

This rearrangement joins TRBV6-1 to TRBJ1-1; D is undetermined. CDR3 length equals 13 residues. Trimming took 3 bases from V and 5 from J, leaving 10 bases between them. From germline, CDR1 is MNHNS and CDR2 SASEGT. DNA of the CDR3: TGTGCCAGCAGTGATGGAGTTGGGACTGAAGCTTTCTTT. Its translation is CASSDGVGTEAFF.

CDR3 protein: CAWSSGGAYGELFF. CDR3 nucleotide sequence: TGTGCCTGGTCTAGCGGGGGGGCGTACGGGGAGCTGTTTTTT. The V and J genes are TRBV30 and TRBJ2-2, with 12 bases that match TRBD2. The CDR3 consists of 14 residues. V was clipped by 5 bases and J by 7 bases; unmatched bases: 5. Germline loops: CDR1 GTSNPN, CDR2 SVGIG (reference sequence).

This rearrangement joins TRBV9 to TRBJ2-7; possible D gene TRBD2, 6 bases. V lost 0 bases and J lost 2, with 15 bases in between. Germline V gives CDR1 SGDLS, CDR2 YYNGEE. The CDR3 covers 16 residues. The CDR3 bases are TGTGCCAGCAGCGTAGATGCGGGGAGGTCTACCTACGAGCAGTACTTC. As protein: CASSVDAGRSTYEQYF.

The CDR3 here is CASSITRSSYNEQFF. CDR3 DNA: TGTGCCAGTAGTATAACCAGAAGCTCCTACAATGAGCAGTTCTTC. The chain recombines TRBV19 with TRBJ2-1; D remains unclear. CDR1 and CDR2 from the germline V gene are LNHDA and SQIVND (reference sequence). Trimming removed 2 bases at V and 0 bases at J, with 8 bases between. The length of the CDR3 is 15 residues. The full variable domain, in which reference TRBV19 and TRBJ2-1 provide the parts outside the CDR3, is DGGITQSPKYLFRKEGQNVTLSCEQNLNHDAMYWYRQDPGQGLRLIYYSQIVNDFQKGDIAEGYSVSREKKESFPLTVTSAQKNPTAFYLCASSITRSSYNEQFFGPGTRLTVL.

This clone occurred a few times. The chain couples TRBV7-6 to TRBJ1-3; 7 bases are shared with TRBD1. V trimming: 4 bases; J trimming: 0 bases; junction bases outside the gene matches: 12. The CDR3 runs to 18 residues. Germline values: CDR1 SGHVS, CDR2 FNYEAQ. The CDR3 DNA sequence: TGTGCCAGCAGCTCGGGACAGCGGCACTCGTTCTCTGGAAACACCATATATTTT. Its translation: CASSSGQRHSFSGNTIYF. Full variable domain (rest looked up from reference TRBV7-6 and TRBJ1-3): GAGVSQSPRYKVTKRGQDVALRCDPISGHVSLYWYRQALGQGPEFLTYFNYEAQQDKSGLPNDRFSAERPEGSISTLTIQRTEQRDSAMYRCASSSGQRHSFSGNTIYFGEGSWLTVV.

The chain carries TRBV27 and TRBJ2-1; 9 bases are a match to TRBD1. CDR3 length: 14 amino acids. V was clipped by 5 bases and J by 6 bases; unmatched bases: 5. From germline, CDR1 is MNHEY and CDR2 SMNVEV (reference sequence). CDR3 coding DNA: TGTGCCAGCAGTCGATCGGGACAGGGCAATGAGCAGTTCTTC. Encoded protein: CASSRSGQGNEQFF.

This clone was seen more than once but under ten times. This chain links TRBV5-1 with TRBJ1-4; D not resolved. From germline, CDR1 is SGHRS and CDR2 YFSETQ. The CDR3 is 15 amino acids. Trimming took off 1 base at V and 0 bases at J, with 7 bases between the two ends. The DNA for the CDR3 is TGCGCCAGCAGCTTGTATTTTGCAACTAATGAAAAACTGTTTTTT. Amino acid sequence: CASSLYFATNEKLFF.

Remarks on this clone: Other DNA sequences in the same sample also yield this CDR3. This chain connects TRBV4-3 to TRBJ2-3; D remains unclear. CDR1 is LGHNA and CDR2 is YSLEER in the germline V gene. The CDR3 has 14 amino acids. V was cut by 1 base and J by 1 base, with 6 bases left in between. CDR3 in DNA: TGCGCCAGCAGCCAAGGAGGTCGCACAGATACGCAGTATTTT. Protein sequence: CASSQGGRTDTQYF.

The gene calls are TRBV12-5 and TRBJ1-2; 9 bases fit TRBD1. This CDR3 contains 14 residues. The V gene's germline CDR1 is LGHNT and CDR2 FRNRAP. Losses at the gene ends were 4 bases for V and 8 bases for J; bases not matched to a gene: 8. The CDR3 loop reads CASGWGQGVGGYTF. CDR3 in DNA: TGTGCTAGTGGTTGGGGACAGGGAGTTGGGGGCTACACCTTC.

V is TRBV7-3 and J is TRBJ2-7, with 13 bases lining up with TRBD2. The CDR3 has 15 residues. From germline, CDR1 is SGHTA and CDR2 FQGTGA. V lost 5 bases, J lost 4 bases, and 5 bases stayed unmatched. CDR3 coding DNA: TGTGCCAGCAGCCTACTAGCGGGGGGGCATTACGAGCAGTACTTC. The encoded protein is CASSLLAGGHYEQYF.

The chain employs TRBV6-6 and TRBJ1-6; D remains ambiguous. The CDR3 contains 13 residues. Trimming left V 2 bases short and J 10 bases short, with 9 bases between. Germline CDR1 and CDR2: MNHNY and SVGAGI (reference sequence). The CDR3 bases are TGTGCCAGCAGTTACCGAGGCGGATCACCCCTCCACTTT. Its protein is CASSYRGGSPLHF.

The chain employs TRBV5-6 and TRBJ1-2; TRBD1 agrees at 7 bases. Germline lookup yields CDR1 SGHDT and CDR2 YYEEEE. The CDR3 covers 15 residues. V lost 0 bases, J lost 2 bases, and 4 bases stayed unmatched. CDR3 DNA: TGTGCCAGCAGCTTGGGATCGACAGGGAACTATGGCTACACCTTC. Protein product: CASSLGSTGNYGYTF. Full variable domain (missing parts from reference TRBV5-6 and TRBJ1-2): DAGVTQSPTHLIKTRGQQVTLRCSPKSGHDTVSWYQQALGQGPQFIFQYYEEEERQRGNFPDRFSGHQFPNYSSELNVNALLLGDSALYLCASSLGSTGNYGYTFGSGTRLTVV.

The CDR3: CASSWTGVGEQYF. DNA of the CDR3: TGTGCCAGCAGCTGGACAGGGGTGGGCGAGCAGTACTTC. V and J are TRBV6-5 and TRBJ2-7, with 9 bases matching TRBD1. Germline assignment: CDR1 MNHEY and CDR2 SVGAGI. This CDR3 contains 13 residues. Trimming cost V 6 bases and J 6 bases; bases outside gene matches: 6.

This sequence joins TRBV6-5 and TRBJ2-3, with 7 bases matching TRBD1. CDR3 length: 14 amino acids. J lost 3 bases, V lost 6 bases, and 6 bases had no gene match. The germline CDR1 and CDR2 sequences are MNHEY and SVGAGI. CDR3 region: CASRAGGWTDTQYF. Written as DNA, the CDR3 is TGTGCCAGCAGAGCAGGGGGATGGACAGATACGCAGTATTTT.

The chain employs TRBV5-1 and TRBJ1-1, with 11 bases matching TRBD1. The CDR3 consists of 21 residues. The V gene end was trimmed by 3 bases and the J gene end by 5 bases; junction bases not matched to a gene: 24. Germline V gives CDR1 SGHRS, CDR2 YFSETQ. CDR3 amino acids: CASSSISRTGGAVGSGTEAFF. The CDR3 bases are TGCGCCAGCAGCTCCATTTCTCGGACAGGGGGCGCAGTGGGGAGTGGTACTGAAGCTTTCTTT.

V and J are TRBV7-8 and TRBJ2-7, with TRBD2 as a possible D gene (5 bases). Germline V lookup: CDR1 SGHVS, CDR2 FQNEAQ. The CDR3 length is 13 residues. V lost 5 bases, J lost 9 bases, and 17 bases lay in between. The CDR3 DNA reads TGTGCCAGCAGCCACGCCGAGACGGGGTTGCAGTACTTC. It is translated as CASSHAETGLQYF. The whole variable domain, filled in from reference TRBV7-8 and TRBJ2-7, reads GAGVSQSPRYKVAKRGQDVALRCDPISGHVSLFWYQQALGQGPEFLTYFQNEAQLDKSGLPSDRFFAERPEGSVSTLKIQRTQQEDSAVYLCASSHAETGLQYFGPGTRLTVT.

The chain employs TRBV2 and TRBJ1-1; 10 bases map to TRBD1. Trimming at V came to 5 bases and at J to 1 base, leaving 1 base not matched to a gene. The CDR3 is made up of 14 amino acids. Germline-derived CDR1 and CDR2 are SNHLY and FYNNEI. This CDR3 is CASSRDRGNTEAFF. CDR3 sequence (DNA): TGTGCCAGCAGTCGGGACAGGGGGAACACTGAAGCTTTCTTT.

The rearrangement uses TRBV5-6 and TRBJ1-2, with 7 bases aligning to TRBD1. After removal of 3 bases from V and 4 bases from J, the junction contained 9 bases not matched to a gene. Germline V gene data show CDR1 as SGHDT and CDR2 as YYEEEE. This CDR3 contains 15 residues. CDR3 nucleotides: TGTGCCAGCAGCTCTACAGGGGACGGGACCTATGGCTACACCTTC. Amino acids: CASSSTGDGTYGYTF.

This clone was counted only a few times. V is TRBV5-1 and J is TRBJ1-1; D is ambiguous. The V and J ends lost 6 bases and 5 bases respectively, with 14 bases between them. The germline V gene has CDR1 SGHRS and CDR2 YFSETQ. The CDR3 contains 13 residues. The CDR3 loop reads CASTLSPGTEAFF. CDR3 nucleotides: TGCGCCAGCACCCTCAGCCCGGGAACTGAAGCTTTCTTT.

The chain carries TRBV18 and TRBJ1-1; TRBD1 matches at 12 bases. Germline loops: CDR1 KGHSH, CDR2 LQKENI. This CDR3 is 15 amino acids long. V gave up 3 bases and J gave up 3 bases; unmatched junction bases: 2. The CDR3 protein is CASSPRDRGHTEAFF. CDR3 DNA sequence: TGTGCCAGCTCACCCCGGGACAGGGGGCACACTGAAGCTTTCTTT.

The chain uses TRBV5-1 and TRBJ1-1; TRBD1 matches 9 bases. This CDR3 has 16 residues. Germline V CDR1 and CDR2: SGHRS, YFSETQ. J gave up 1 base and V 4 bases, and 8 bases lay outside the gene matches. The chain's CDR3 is CASSVIRTGENTEAFF. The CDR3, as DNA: TGCGCCAGCAGCGTCATCCGGACAGGGGAGAACACTGAAGCTTTCTTT.

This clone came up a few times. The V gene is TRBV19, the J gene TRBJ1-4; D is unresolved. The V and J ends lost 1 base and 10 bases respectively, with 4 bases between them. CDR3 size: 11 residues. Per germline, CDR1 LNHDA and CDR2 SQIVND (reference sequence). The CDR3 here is CASSIGGKLFF. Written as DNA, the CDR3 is TGTGCCAGTAGTATAGGCGGAAAACTGTTTTTT.

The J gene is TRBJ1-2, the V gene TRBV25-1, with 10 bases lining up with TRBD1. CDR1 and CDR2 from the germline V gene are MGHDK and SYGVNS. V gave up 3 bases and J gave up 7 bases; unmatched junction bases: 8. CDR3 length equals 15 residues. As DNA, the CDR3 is TGTGCCAGCAGTGATGCCCGACAGGGGGCGGGTGGCTACACCTTC. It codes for CASSDARQGAGGYTF.